This TCR beta chain comes out of a study of T cell responses to AZD1222 COVID-19 vaccine. Repertoires were generated with immunoSEQ multiplex PCR, while TCRdb's copy carries only in-frame clones and drops some. The repertoire holds 70,000 to 95,000 clones, with 70% to 90% as singletons. CDR1 is MNHEY and CDR2 is SVGAGI in the germline V gene. V lost 10 bases and J lost 2; bases outside the gene matches: 4. The CDR3 runs 13 residues. Points on this clone: Its cognate antigen is unknown.

General observations from the study: Regions left unmutated in variants are reportedly the target of nearly half of spike-specific TCRs. Females made up more of the donors, who were largely white British, and clonal diversity may have come out too low. Only five or six people who got AZD1222 tested seropositive at baseline.

Source: peripheral blood, taken on day 0 of MenACWY control vaccination. The gene calls are TRBV6-5 and TRBJ1-3; TRBD1 agrees at 8 bases. The TCR originated in an adult in good health. DNA for the CDR3: TGTGCCACTTCGACAGGGGCTGGAAACACCATATATTTT. It yields the protein CATSTGAGNTIYF.